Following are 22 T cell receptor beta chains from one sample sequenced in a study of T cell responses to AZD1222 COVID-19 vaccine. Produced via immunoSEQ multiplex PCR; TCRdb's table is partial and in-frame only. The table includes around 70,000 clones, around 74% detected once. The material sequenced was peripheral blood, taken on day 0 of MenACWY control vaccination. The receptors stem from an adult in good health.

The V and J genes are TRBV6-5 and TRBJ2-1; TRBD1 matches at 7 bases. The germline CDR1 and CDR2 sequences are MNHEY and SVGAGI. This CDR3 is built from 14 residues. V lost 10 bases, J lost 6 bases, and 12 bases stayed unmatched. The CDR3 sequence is CATMTGPAGNEQFF. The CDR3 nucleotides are TGTGCCACCATGACAGGGCCAGCAGGCAATGAGCAGTTCTTC.

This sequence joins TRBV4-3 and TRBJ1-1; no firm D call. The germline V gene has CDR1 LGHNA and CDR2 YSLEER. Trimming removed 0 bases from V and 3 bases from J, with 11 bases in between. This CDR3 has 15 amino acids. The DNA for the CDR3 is TGCGCCAGCAGCCAAGAGGTCGAGGGTGACACTGAAGCTTTCTTT. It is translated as CASSQEVEGDTEAFF.

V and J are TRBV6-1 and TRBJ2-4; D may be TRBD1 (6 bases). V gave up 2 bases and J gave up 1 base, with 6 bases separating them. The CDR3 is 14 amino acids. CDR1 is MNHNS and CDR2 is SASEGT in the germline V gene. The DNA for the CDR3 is TGTGCCAGCAGTGAACAGGGGGCCAAAAACATTCAGTACTTC. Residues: CASSEQGAKNIQYF.

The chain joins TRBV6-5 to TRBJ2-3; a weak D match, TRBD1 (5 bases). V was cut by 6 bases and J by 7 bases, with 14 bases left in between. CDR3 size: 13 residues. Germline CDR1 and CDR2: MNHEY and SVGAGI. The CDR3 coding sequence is TGTGCCAGCAGATCACAGGCTACGCATACGCAGTATTTT. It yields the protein CASRSQATHTQYF.

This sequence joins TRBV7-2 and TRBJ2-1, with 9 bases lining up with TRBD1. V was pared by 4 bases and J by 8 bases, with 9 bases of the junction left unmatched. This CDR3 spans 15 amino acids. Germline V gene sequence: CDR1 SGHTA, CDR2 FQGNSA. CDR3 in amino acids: CASSYTGGKFDEQFF. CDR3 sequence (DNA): TGTGCCAGCAGCTATACAGGGGGCAAGTTCGATGAGCAGTTCTTC.

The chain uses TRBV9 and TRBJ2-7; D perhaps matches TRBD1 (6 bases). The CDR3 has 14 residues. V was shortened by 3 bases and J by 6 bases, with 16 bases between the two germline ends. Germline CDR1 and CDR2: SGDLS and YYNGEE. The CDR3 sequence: CASSGGPSPLEQYF. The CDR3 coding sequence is TGTGCCAGCAGCGGGGGGCCATCTCCCCTCGAGCAGTACTTC.

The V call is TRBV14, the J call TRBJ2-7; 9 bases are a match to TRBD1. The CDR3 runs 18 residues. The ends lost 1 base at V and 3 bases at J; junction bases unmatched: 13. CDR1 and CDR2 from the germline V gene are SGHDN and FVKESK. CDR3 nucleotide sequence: TGTGCCAGCAGCCAAGTGCCTACCGGGACAGGGTCCTTCTACGAGCAGTACTTC. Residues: CASSQVPTGTGSFYEQYF. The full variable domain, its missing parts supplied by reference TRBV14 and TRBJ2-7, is EAGVTQFPSHSVIEKGQTVTLRCDPISGHDNLYWYRRVMGKEIKFLLHFVKESKQDESGMPNNRFLAERTGGTYSTLKVQPAELEDSGVYFCASSQVPTGTGSFYEQYFGPGTRLTVT.

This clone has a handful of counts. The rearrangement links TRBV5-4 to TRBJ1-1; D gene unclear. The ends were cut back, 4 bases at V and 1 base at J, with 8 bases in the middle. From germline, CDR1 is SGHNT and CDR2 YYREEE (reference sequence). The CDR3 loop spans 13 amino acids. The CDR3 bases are TGTGCCAGCAGCCCCTTTGGGAACACTGAAGCTTTCTTT. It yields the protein CASSPFGNTEAFF.

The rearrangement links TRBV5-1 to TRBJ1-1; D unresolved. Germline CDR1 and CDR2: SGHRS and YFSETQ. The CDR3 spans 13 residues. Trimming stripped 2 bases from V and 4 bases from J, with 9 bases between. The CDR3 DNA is TGCGCCAGCAGCTTACTCGGAGGCACTGAAGCTTTCTTT. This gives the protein CASSLLGGTEAFF.

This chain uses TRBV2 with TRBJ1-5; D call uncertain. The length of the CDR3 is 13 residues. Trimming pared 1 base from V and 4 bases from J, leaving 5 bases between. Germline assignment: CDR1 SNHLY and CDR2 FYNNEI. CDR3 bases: TGTGCCAGCAGTGAAGAGGGTAATCAGCCCCAGCATTTT. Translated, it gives CASSEEGNQPQHF.

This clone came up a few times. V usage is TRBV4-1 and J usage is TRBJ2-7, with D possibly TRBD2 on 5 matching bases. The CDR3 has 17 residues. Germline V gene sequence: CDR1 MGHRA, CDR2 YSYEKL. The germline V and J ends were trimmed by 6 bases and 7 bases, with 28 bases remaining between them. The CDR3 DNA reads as TGCGCCAGCAGTCCCTCTTTCCTCGGACTGCGCGTAGGGGAGCAGTACTTC. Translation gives CASSPSFLGLRVGEQYF.

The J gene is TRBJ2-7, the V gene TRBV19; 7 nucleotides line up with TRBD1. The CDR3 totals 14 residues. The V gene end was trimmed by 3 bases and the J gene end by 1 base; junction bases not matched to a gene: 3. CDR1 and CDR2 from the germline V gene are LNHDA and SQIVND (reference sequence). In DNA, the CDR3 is TGTGCCAGTAGTATCCGGGACAGTTCCTACGAGCAGTACTTC. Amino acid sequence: CASSIRDSSYEQYF.

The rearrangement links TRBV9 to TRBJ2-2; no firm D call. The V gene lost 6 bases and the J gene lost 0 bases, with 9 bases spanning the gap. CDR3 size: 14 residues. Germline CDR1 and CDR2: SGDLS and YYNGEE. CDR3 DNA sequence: TGTGCCAGCACCCGGACGGCGAACACCGGGGAGCTGTTTTTT. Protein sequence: CASTRTANTGELFF.

The CDR3 sequence is CASSFGASNGEQYF. DNA for the CDR3: TGTGCCAGCAGCTTTGGTGCTAGCAACGGCGAGCAGTACTTC. This chain uses TRBV7-8 with TRBJ2-7, with D tentatively TRBD2 (5 bases). V was clipped by 3 bases and J by 6 bases, with 15 bases between them. In germline, CDR1 is SGHVS, CDR2 FQNEAQ. CDR3 length: 14 residues.

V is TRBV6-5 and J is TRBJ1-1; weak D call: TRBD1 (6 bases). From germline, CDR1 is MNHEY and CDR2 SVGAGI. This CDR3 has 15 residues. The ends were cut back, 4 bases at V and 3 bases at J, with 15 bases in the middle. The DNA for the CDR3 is TGTGCCAGCAGTTCGGGGGAGGGGGTGGACACTGAAGCTTTCTTT. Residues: CASSSGEGVDTEAFF.

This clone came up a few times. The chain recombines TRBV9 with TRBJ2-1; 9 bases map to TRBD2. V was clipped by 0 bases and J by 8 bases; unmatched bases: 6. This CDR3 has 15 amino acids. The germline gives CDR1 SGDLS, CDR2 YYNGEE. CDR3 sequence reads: CASSVEASGVDEQFF. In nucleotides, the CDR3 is TGTGCCAGCAGCGTAGAGGCTAGCGGGGTAGATGAGCAGTTCTTC.

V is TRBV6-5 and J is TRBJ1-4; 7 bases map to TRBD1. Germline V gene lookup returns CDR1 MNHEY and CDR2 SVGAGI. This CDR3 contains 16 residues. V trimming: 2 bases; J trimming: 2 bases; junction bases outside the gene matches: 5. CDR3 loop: CASSYDRVGTNEKLFF. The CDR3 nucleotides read TGTGCCAGCAGTTACGACAGGGTAGGGACTAATGAAAAACTGTTTTTT.

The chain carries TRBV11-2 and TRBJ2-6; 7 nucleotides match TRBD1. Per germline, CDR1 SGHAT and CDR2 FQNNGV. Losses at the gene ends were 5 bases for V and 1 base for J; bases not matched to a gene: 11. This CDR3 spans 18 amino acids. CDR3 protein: CASSNPTDRASGANVLTF. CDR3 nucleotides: TGTGCCAGCAGCAACCCTACCGACAGGGCGTCTGGGGCCAACGTCCTGACTTTC.

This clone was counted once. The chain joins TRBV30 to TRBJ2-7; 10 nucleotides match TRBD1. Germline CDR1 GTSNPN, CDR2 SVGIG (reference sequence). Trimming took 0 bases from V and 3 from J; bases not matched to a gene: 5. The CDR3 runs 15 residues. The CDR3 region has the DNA TGTGCCTGGAGTGTTAGAGACAGGGGGCTCTACGAGCAGTACTTC. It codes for CAWSVRDRGLYEQYF.

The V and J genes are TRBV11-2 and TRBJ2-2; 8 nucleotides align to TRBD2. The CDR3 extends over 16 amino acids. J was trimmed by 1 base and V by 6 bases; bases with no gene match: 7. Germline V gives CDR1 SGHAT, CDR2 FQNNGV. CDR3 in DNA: TGTGCCAGCAGGACCTTAGCGGGGAGGAACACCGGGGAGCTGTTTTTT. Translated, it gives CASRTLAGRNTGELFF. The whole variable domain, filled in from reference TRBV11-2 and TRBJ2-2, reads EAGVAQSPRYKIIEKRQSVAFWCNPISGHATLYWYQQILGQGPKLLIQFQNNGVVDDSQLPKDRFSAERLKGVDSTLKIQPAKLEDSAVYLCASRTLAGRNTGELFFGEGSRLTVL.

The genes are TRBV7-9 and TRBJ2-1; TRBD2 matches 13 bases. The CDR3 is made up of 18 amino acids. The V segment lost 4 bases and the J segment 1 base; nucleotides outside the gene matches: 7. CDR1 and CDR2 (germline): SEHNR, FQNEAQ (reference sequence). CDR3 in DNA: TGTGCCAGCAGCTCGGGGGGACTAGCGGGGAATTCCTACAATGAGCAGTTCTTC. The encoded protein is CASSSGGLAGNSYNEQFF.

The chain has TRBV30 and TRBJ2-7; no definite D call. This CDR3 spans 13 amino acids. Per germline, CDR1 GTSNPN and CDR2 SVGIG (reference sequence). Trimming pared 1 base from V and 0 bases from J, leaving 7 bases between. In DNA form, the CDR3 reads TGTGCCTGGAGTGACAGCCTCTCCTACGAGCAGTACTTC. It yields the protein CAWSDSLSYEQYF.